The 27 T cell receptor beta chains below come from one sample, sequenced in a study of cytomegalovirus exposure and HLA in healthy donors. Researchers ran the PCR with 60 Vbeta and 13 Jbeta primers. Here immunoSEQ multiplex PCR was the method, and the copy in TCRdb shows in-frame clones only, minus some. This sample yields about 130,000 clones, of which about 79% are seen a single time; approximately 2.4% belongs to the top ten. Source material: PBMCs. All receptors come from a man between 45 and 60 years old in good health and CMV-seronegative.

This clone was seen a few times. The CDR3 DNA is TGCGCCAGCAGGCGAGACGGCGGTAATGAAAAACTGTTTTTT. The encoded protein is CASRRDGGNEKLFF. The V and J genes are TRBV5-1 and TRBJ1-4, with D unresolved. From germline, CDR1 is SGHRS and CDR2 YFSETQ. The CDR3 is made up of 14 amino acids. The germline V and J ends were trimmed by 5 bases and 4 bases, with 12 bases remaining between them.

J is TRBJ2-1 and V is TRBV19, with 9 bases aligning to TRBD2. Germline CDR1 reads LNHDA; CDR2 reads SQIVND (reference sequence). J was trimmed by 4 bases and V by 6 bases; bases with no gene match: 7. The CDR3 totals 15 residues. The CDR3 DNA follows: TGTGCCAGTAGGTCGCGGGGGGGCCCTTACAATGAGCAGTTCTTC. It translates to CASRSRGGPYNEQFF. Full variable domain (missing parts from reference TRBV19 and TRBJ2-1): DGGITQSPKYLFRKEGQNVTLSCEQNLNHDAMYWYRQDPGQGLRLIYYSQIVNDFQKGDIAEGYSVSREKKESFPLTVTSAQKNPTAFYLCASRSRGGPYNEQFFGPGTRLTVL.

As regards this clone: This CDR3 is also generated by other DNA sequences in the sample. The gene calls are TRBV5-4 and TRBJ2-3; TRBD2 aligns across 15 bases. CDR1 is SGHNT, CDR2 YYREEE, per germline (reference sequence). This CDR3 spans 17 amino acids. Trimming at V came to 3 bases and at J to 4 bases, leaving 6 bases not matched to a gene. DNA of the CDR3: TGTGCCAGCAGCTCCGGGACTAGCGGGGGGTGGGCAGATACGCAGTATTTT. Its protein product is CASSSGTSGGWADTQYF.

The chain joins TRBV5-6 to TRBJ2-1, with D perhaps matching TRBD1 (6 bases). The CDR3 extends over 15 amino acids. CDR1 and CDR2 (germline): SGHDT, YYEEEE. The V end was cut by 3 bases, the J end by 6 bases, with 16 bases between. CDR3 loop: CASSWSGQGVNEQFF. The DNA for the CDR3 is TGTGCCAGCAGCTGGTCGGGACAAGGGGTCAATGAGCAGTTCTTC.

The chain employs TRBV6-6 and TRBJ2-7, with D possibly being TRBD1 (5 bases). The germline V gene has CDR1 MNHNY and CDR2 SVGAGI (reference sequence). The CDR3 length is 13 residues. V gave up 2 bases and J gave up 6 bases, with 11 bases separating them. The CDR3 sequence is CASSYMAGFEQYF. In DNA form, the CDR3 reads TGTGCCAGCAGTTACATGGCAGGGTTCGAGCAGTACTTC.

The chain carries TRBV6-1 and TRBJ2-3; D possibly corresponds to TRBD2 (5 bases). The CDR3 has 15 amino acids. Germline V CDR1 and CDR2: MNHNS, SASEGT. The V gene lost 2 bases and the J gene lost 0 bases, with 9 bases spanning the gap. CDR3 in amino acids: CASSESTGSTDTQYF. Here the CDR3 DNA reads TGTGCCAGCAGTGAAAGTACGGGGAGCACAGATACGCAGTATTTT.

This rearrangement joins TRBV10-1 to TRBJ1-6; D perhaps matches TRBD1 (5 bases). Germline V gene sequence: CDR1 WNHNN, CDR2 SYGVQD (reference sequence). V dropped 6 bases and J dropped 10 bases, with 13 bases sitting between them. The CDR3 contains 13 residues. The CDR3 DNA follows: TGCGCCAGCAGCCGGGGGGAACGCTCACCCCTCCACTTT. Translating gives CASSRGERSPLHF.

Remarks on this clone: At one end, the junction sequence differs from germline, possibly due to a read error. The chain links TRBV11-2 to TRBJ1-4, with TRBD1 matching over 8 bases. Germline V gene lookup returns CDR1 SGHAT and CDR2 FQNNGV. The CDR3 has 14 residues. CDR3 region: CASSLVPWQGALAF. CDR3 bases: TGTGCCAGCAGCTTAGTCCCCTGGCAGGGGGCTCTAGCTTTT.

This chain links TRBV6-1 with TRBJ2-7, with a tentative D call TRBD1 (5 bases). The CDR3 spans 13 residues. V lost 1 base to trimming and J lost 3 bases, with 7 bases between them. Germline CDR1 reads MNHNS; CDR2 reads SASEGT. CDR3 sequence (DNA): TGTGCCAGCAGTGAAGTGGACAACTACGAGCAGTACTTC. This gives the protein CASSEVDNYEQYF.

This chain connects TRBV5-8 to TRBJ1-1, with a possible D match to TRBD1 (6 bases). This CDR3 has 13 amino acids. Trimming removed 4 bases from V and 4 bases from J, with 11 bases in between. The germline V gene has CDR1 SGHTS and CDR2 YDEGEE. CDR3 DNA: TGTGCCAGCAGCATCAGGGGTTTCACTGAAGCTTTCTTT. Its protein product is CASSIRGFTEAFF.

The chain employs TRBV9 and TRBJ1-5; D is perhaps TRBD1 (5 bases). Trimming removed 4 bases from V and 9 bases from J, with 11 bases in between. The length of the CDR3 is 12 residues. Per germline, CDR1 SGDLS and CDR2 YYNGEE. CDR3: CASSPGGGPQHF. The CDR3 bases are TGTGCCAGCAGCCCGGGGGGAGGGCCCCAGCATTTT.

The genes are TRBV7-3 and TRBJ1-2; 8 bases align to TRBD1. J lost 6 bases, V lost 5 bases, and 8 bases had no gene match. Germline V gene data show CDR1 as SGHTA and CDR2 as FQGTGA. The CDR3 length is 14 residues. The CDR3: CASSLTGGVDGYTF. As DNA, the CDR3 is TGTGCCAGCAGCCTTACAGGGGGAGTTGATGGCTACACCTTC.

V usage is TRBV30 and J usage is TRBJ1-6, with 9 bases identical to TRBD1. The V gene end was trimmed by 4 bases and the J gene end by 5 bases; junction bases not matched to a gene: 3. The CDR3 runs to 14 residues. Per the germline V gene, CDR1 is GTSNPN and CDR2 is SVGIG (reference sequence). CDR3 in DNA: TGTGCCTGGACCCGGGACAGGGATAATTCACCCCTCCACTTT. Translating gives CAWTRDRDNSPLHF.

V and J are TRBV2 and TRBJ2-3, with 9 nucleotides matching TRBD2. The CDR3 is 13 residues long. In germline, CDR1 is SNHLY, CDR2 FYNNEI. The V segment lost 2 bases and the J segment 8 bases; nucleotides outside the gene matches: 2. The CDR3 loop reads CASSEQRGATQYF. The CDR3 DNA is TGTGCCAGCAGTGAACAGCGGGGGGCTACGCAGTATTTT.

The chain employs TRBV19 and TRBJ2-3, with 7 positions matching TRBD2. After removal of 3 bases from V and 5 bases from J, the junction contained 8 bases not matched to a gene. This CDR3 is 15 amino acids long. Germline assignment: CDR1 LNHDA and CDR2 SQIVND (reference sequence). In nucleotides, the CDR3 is TGTGCCAGTAGTATGGCCCGGGGGGTGGAAGATACGCAGTATTTT. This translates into CASSMARGVEDTQYF.

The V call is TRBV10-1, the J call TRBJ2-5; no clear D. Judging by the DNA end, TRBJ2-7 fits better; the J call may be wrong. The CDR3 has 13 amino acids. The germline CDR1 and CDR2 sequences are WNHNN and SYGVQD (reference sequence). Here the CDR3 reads CASSVSTSYEQYF. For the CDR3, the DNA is TGCGCCAGCAGTGTGTCGACATCCTACGAGCAGTACTTC.

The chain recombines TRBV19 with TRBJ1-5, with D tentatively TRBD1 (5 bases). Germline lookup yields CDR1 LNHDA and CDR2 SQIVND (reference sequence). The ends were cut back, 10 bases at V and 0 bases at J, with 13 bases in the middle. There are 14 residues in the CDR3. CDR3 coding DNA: TGTGCCACGGTCGGACACTATAGCAATCAGCCCCAGCATTTT. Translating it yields CATVGHYSNQPQHF. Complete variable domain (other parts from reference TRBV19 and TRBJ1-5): DGGITQSPKYLFRKEGQNVTLSCEQNLNHDAMYWYRQDPGQGLRLIYYSQIVNDFQKGDIAEGYSVSREKKESFPLTVTSAQKNPTAFYLCATVGHYSNQPQHFGDGTRLSIL.

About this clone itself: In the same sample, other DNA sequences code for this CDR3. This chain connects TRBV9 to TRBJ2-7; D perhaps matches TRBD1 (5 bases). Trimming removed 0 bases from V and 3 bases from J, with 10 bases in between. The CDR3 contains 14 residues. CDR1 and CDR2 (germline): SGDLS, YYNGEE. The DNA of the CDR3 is TGTGCCAGCAGCGTAGGCCAGGGAATCTACGAGCAGTACTTC. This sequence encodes CASSVGQGIYEQYF.

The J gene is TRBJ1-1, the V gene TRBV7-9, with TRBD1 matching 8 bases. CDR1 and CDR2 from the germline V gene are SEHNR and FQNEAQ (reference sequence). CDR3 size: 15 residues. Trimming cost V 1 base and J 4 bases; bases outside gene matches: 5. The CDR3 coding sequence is TGTGCCAGCAGCTTAGGGTCACAGGGGGGCACTGAAGCTTTCTTT. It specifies CASSLGSQGGTEAFF.

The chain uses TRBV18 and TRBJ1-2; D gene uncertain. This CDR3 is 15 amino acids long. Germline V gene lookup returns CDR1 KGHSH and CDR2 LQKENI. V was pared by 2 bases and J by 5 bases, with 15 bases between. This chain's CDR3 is CASSPGVGIIYGYTF. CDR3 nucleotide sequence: TGTGCCAGCTCACCAGGAGTGGGTATTATTTATGGCTACACCTTC.

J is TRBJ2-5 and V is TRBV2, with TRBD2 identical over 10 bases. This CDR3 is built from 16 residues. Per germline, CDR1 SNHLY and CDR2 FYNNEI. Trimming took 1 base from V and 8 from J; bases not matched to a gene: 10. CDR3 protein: CASSEGKRGGTPTQYF. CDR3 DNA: TGTGCCAGCAGTGAAGGTAAGCGGGGGGGGACCCCAACCCAGTACTTC.

CDR3 amino acids: CASSLEMSYGYTF. Written as DNA, the CDR3 is TGTGCCAGCAGCCTTGAGATGTCCTATGGCTACACCTTC. The chain couples TRBV5-4 to TRBJ1-2, with no clear D. Per the germline V gene, CDR1 is SGHNT and CDR2 is YYREEE (reference sequence). This CDR3 has 13 amino acids. Trimming cost V 4 bases and J 4 bases, with 11 bases left between them.

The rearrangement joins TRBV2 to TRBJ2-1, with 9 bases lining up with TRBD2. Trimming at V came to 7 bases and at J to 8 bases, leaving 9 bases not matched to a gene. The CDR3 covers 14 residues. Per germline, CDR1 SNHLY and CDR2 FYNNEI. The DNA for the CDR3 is TGTGCCAGCACCACCCCACTAGCGGGTCATGAGCAGTTCTTC. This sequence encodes CASTTPLAGHEQFF. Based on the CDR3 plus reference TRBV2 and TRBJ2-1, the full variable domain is EPEVTQTPSHQVTQMGQEVILRCVPISNHLYFYWYRQILGQKVEFLVSFYNNEISEKSEIFDDQFSVERPDGSNFTLKIRSTKLEDSAMYFCASTTPLAGHEQFFGPGTRLTVL.

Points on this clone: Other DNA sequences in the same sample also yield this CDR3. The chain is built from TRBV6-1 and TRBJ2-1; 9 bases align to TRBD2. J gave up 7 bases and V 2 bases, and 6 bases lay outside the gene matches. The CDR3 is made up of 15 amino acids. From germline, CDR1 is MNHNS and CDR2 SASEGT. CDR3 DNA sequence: TGTGCCAGCAGTGAACGGGGGCTAGCGGGGAATGAGCAGTTCTTC. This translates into CASSERGLAGNEQFF.

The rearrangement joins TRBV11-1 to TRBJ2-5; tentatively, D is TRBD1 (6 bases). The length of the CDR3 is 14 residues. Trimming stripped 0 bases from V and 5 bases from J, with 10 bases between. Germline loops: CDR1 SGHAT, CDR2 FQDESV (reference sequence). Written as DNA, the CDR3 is TGTGCCAGCAGCTTAGCCAGGGGCTGGGAGACCCAGTACTTC. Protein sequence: CASSLARGWETQYF.

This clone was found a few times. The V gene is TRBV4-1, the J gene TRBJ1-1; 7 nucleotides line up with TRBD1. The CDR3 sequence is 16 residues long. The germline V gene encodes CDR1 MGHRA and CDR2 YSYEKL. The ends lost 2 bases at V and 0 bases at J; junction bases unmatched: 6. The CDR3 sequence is CASSQSRQGMNTEAFF. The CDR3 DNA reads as TGCGCCAGCAGCCAATCCCGACAGGGAATGAACACTGAAGCTTTCTTT.

The CDR3 DNA follows: TGCGCCAGCAGCCAGGCCCGGGGCAGGGGAGGGGAGACCCAGTACTTC. This translates into CASSQARGRGGETQYF. The rearrangement links TRBV4-3 to TRBJ2-5; perhaps TRBD2 as D (7 bases). The V and J ends lost 3 bases and 5 bases respectively, with 19 bases between them. Germline values: CDR1 LGHNA, CDR2 YSLEER. There are 16 residues in the CDR3.